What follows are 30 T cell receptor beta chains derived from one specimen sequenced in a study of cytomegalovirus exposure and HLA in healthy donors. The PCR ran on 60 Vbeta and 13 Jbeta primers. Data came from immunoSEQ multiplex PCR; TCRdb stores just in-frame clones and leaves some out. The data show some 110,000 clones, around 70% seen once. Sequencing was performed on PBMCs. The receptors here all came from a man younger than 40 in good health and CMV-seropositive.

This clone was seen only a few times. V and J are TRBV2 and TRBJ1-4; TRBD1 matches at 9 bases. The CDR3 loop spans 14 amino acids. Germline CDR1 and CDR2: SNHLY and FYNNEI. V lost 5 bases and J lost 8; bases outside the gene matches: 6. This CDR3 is CASSPDRGAEKLFF. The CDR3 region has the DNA TGTGCCAGCAGTCCAGACAGGGGGGCGGAAAAACTGTTTTTT.

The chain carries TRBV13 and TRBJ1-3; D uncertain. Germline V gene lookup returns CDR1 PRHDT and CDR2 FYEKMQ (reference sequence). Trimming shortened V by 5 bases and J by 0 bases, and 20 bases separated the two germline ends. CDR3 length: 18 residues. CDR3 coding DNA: TGTGCCAGCAGCGCGCCGGGAATAGAGGATAGCTCTGGAAACACCATATATTTT. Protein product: CASSAPGIEDSSGNTIYF.

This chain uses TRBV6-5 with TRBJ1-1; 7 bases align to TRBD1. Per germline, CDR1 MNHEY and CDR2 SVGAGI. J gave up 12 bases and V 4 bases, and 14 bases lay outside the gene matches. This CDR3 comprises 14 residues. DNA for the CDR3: TGTGCCAGCAGTTTAACTTGGGACAGCTGGGAAACTTTCTTT. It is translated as CASSLTWDSWETFF.

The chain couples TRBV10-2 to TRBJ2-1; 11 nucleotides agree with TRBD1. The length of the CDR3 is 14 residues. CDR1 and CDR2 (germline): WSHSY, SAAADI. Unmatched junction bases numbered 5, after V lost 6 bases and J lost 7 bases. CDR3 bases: TGCGCCAGCAGGGACAGGGGGCGCGGGAATGAGCAGTTCTTC. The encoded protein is CASRDRGRGNEQFF.

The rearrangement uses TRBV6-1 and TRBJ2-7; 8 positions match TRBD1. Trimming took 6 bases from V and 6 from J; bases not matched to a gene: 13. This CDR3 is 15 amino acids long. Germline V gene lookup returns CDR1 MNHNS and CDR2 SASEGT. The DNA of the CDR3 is TGTGCCAGCAGACCGACAGGGGTAGGATTCAGCGAGCAGTACGTC. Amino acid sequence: CASRPTGVGFSEQYV.

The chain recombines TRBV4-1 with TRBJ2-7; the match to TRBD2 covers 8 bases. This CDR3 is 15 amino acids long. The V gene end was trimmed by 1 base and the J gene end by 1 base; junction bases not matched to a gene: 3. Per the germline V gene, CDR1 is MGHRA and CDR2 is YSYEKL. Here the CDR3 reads CASSQGGGGSYEQYF. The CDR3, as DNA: TGCGCCAGCAGCCAAGGGGGCGGGGGGTCCTACGAGCAGTACTTC.

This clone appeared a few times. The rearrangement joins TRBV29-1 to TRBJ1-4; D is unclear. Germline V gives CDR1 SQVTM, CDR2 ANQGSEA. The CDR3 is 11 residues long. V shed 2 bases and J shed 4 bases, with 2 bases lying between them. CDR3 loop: CSVEYNEKLFF. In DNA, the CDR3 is TGCAGCGTTGAATATAATGAAAAACTGTTTTTT.

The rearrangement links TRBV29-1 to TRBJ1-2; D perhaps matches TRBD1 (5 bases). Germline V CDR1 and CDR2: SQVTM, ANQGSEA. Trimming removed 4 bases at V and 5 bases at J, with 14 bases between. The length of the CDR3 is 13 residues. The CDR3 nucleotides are TGCAGCGTTGTCAAAGAGACAGTGTATGGCTACACCTTC. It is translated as CSVVKETVYGYTF.

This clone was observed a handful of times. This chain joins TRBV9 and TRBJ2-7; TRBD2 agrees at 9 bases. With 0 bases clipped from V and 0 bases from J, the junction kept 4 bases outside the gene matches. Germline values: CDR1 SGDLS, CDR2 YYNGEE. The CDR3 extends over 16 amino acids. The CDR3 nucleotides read TGTGCCAGCAGCGTAGGGGGTAGCGGGGGCTCCTACGAGCAGTACTTC. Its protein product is CASSVGGSGGSYEQYF.

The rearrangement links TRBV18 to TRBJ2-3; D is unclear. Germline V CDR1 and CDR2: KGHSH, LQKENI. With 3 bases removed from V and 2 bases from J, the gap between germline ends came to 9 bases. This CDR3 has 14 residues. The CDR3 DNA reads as TGTGCCAGCTCACCGTCTAGGTCCACAGATACGCAGTATTTT. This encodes CASSPSRSTDTQYF.

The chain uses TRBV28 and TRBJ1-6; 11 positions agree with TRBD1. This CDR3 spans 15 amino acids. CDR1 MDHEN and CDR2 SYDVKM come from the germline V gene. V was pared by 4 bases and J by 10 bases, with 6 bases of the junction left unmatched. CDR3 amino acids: CASSSSGTGGSPLHF. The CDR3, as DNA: TGTGCCAGCAGTTCCTCCGGGACAGGGGGATCACCCCTCCACTTT.

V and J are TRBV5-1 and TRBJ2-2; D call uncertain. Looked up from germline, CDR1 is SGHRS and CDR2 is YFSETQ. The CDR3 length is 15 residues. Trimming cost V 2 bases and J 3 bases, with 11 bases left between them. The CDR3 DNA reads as TGCGCCAGCAGCTTAGGTCCAGGTTACACCGGGGAGCTGTTTTTT. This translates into CASSLGPGYTGELFF.

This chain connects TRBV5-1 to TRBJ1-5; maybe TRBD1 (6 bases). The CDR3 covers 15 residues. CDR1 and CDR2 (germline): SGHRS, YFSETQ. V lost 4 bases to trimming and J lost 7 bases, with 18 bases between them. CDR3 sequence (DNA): TGCGCCAGCAGCGTGTCAGGGGCGCCACAGCAGCCCCAGCATTTT. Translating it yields CASSVSGAPQQPQHF.

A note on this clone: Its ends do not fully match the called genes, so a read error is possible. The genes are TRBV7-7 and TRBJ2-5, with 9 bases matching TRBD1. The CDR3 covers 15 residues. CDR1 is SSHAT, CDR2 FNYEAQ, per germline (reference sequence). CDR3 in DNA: TGTGCTAGCAGCCCAACCGGGACAGGGAGAGAGACCCAGTACTTC. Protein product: CASSPTGTGRETQYF.

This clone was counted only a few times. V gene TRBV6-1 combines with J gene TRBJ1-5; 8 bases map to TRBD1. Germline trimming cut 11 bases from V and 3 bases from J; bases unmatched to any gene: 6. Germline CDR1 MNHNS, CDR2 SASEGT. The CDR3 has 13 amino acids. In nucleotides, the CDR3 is TGTGCCGGGGGGACAGGTCTCAATCAGCCCCAGCATTTT. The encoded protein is CAGGTGLNQPQHF.

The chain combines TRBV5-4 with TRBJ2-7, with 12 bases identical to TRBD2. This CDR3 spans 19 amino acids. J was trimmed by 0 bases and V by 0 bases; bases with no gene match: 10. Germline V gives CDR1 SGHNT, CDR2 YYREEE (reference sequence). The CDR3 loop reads CASSLGGTSGFLSSYEQYV. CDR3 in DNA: TGTGCCAGCAGCTTGGGGGGGACTAGCGGGTTCCTTAGCTCCTACGAGCAGTACGTC.

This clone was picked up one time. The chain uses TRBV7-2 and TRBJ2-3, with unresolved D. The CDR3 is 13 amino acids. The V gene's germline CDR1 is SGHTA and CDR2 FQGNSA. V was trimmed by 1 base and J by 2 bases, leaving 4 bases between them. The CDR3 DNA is TGTGCCAGCAGCTTAGGTCTCACAGATACGCAGTATTTT. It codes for CASSLGLTDTQYF.

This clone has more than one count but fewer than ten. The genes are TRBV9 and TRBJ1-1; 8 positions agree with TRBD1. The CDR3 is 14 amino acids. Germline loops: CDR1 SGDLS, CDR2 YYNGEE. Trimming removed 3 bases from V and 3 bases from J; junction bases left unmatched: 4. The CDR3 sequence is CASSGQGTDTEAFF. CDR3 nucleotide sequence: TGTGCCAGCAGCGGACAGGGGACGGACACTGAAGCTTTCTTT.

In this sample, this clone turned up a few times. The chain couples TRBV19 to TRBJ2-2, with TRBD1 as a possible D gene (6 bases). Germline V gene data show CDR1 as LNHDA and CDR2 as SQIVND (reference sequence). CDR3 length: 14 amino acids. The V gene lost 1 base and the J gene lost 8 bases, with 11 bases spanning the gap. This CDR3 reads CASSIGGGAGELFF. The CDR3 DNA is TGTGCCAGTAGTATAGGAGGGGGTGCGGGGGAGCTGTTTTTT.

The CDR3 spells CASSGLSGGNTGELFF. The CDR3 coding sequence is TGTGCCAGCAGCGGGCTTAGCGGGGGCAACACCGGGGAGCTGTTTTTT. The chain is built from TRBV9 and TRBJ2-2, with 9 bases lining up with TRBD2. The CDR3 loop spans 16 amino acids. The V and J ends lost 3 bases and 2 bases, in that order; junction bases with no gene match: 5. Germline lookup yields CDR1 SGDLS and CDR2 YYNGEE.

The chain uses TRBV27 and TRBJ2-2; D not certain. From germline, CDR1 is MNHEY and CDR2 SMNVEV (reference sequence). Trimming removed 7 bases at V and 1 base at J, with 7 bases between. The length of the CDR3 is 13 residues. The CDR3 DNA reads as TGTGCCAGCAATTCAGGGAACACCGGGGAGCTGTTTTTT. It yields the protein CASNSGNTGELFF.

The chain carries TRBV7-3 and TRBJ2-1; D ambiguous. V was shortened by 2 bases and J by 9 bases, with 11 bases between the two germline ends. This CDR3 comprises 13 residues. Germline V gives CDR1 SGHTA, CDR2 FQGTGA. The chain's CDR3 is CASSLDAVPEQFF. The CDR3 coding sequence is TGTGCCAGCAGCTTAGATGCAGTACCTGAGCAGTTCTTC.

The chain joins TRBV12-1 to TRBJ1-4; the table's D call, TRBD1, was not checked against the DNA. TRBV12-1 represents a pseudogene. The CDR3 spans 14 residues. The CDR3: CASSLGRGDEKLFF. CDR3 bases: TGTGCCAGCAGCTTAGGCAGGGGAGATGAAAAACTGTTTTTT.

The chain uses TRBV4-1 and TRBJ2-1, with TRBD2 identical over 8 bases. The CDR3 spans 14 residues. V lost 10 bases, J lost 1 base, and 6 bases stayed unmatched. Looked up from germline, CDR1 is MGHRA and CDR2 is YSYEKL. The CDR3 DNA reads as TGCGCCACCGGGAGCGGGGGTTCCTACAATGAGCAGTTCTTC. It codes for CATGSGGSYNEQFF.

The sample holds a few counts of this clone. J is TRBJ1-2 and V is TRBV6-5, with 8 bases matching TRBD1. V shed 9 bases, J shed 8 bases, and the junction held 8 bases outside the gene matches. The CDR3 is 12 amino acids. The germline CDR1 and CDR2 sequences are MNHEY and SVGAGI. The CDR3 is CASLQGAGGYTF. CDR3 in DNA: TGTGCCAGTCTCCAGGGGGCAGGGGGCTACACCTTC.

CDR3 coding DNA: TGTGCCAGCTCACCAGCCGAGGGTACTGAAGCTTTCTTT. Protein product: CASSPAEGTEAFF. The chain combines TRBV18 with TRBJ1-1; no clear D gene. The CDR3 totals 13 residues. V dropped 2 bases and J dropped 5 bases, with 9 bases sitting between them. Germline V CDR1 and CDR2: KGHSH, LQKENI. Full variable domain (outside the CDR3, taken from reference TRBV18 and TRBJ1-1): NAGVMQNPRHLVRRRGQEARLRCSPMKGHSHVYWYRQLPEEGLKFMVYLQKENIIDESGMPKERFSAEFPKEGPSILRIQQVVRGDSAAYFCASSPAEGTEAFFGQGTRLTVV.

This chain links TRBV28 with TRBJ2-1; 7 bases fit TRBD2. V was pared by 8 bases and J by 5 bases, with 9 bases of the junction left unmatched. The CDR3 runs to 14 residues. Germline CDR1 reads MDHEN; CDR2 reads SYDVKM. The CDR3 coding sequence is TGTGCCAGCGGAGGGTGGGGGGGAAACAATGAGCAGTTCTTC. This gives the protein CASGGWGGNNEQFF.

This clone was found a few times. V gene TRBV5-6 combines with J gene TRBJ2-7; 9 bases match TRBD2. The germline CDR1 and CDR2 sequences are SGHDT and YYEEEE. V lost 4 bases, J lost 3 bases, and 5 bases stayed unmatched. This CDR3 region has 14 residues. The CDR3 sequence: CASSMGLADYEQYF. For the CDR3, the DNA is TGTGCCAGCAGCATGGGACTAGCTGACTACGAGCAGTACTTC.

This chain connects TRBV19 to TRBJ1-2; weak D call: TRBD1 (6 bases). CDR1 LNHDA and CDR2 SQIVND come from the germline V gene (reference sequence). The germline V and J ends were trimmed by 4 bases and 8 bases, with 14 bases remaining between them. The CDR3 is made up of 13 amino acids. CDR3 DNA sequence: TGTGCCAGTAGTAGGTGGGGGCGAGCGGGCTACACCTTC. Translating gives CASSRWGRAGYTF.

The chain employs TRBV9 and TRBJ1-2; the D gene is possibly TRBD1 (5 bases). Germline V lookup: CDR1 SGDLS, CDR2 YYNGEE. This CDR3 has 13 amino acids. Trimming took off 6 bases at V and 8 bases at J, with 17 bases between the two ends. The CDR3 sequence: CASTMGGSSGYTF. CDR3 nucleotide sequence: TGTGCCAGCACCATGGGGGGGTCTAGCGGCTACACCTTC.